The entry below describes one T cell receptor (beta chain). This record belongs to a study of blood T cell repertoires in COVID-19. Profiling relied on immunoSEQ multiplex PCR, and the TCRdb table lists in-frame clones only, not all of them. Altogether approximately 63,000 clones are present, around 89% being singletons, with the ten largest covering over 15%. Germline CDR1 is MNHEY and CDR2 is SVGAGI. The CDR3 spans 16 residues. The germline V and J ends were trimmed by 4 bases and 0 bases, with 15 bases remaining between them. This receptor was obtained from a woman aged 55-69 years with COVID-19, enrolled during active disease. The rearrangement joins TRBV6-5 to TRBJ1-2, with a weak D call TRBD1 (6 bases). The specimen was peripheral blood. The CDR3 DNA sequence: TGTGCCAGCAGTTCGACACGGACAGAAACTAACTATGGCTACACCTTC. Protein product: CASSSTRTETNYGYTF.